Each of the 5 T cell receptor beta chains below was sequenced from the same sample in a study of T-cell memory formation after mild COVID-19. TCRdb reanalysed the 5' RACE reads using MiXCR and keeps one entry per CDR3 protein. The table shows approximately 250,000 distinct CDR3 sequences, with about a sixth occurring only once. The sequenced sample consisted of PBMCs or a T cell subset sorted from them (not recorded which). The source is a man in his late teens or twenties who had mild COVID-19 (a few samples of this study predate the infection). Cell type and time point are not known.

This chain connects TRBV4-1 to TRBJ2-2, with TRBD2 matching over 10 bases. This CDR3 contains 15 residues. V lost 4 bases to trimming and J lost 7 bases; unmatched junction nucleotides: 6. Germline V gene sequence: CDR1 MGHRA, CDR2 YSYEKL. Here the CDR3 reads CASSPLAGANGELFF. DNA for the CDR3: TGCGCCAGCAGCCCCCTAGCGGGAGCGAACGGGGAGCTGTTTTTT.

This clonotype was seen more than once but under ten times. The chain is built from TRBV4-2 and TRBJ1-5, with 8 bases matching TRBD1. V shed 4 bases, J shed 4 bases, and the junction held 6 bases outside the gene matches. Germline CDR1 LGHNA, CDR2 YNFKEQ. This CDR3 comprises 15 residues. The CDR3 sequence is CASSPDRGGNQPQHF. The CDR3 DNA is TGTGCCAGCAGCCCAGACAGGGGTGGGAATCAGCCCCAGCATTTT.

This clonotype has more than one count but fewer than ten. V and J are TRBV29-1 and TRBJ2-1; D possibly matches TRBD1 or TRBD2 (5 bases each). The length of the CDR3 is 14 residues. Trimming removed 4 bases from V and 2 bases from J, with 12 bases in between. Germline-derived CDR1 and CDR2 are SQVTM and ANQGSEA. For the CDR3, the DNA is TGCAGCGTTGTTGAGGGGCACCCCTACAATGAGCAGTTCTTC. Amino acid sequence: CSVVEGHPYNEQFF.

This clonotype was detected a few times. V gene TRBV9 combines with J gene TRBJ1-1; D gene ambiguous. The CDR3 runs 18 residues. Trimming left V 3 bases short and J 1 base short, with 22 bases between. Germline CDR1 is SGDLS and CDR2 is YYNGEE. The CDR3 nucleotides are TGTGCCAGCAGCGAAGCAGAATTTAGGTCGGATCAGAACACTGAAGCTTTCTTT. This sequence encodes CASSEAEFRSDQNTEAFF.

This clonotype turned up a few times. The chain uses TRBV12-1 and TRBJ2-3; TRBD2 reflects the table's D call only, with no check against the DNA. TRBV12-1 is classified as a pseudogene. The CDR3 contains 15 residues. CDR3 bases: TGTGCCAGCAGCGCTGGGGTAGCGGGGGAGGTTACGCAGTATTTT. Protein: CASSAGVAGEVTQYF.